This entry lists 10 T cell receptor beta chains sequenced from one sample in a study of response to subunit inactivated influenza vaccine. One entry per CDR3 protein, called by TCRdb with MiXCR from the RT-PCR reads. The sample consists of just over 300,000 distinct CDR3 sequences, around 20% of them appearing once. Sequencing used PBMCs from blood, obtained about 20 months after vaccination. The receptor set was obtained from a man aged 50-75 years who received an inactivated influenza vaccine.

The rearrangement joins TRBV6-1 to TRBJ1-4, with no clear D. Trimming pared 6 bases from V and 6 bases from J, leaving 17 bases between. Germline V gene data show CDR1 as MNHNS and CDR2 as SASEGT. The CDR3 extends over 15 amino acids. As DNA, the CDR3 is TGTGCCAGCAGCCCAACCCGGTTTGAAGATGAAAAACTGTTTTTT. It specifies CASSPTRFEDEKLFF.

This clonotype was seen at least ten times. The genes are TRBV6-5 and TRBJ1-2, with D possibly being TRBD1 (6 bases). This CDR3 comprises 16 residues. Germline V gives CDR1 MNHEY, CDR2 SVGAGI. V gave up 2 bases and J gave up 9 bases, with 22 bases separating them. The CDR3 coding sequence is TGTGCCAGCAGTTACCGATCGACACGGACAGCAAGTCGCTACACCTTC. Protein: CASSYRSTRTASRYTF.

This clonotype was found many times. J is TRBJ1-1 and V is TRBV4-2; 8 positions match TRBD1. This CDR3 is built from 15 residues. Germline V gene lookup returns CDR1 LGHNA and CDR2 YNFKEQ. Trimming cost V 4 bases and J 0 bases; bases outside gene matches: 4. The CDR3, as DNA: TGTGCCAGCAGCCGATCGACAGGGGTGAACACTGAAGCTTTCTTT. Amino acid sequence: CASSRSTGVNTEAFF.

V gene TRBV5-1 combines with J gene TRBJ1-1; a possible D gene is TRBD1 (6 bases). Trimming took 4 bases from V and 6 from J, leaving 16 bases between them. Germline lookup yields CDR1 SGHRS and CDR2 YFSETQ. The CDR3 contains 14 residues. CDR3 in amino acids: CASSQWGGGAEAFF. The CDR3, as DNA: TGCGCCAGCAGCCAATGGGGAGGGGGAGCTGAAGCTTTCTTT.

The CDR3 protein is CASTPRNYYEQYF. The CDR3 DNA reads TGTGCCAGCACTCCCCGGAATTACTACGAGCAGTACTTC. The V call is TRBV6-2 or TRBV6-3, the J call TRBJ2-7; unclear D gene. V was shortened by 7 bases and J by 3 bases, with 13 bases between the two germline ends. Germline-derived CDR1 and CDR2 are MNHEY and SVGEGT. CDR3 length equals 13 residues.

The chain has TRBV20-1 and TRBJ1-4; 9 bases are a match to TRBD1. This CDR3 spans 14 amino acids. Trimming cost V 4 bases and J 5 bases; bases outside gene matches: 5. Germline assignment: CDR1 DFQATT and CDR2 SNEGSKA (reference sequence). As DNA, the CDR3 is TGCAGTGCTAACCCCGGGACAGGGAATGAAAAACTGTTTTTT. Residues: CSANPGTGNEKLFF.

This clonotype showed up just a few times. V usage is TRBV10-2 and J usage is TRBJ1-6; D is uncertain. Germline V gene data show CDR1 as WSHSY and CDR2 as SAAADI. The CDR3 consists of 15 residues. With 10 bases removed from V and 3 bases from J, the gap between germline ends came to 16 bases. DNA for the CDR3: TGCGCCACGACCACGCGGGGTGACTATAATTCACCCCTCCACTTT. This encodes CATTTRGDYNSPLHF.

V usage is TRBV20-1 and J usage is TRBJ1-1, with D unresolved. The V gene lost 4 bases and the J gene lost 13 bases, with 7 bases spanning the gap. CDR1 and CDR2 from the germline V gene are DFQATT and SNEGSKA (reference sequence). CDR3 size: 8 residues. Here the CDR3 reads CSAINGFF. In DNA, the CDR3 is TGCAGTGCTATAAACGGTTTCTTT.

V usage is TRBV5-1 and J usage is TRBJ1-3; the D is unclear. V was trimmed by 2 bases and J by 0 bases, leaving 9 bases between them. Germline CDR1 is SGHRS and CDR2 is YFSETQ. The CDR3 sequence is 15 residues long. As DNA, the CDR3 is TGCGCCAGCAGCTTTGACCAGAGCTCTGGAAACACCATATATTTT. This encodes CASSFDQSSGNTIYF.

In DNA, the CDR3 is TGTGCCAGCAGCCAAGAATATTGGACAGGGGAGAATTCACCCCTCCACTTT. Amino acid sequence: CASSQEYWTGENSPLHF. The J gene is TRBJ1-6, the V gene TRBV4-2; TRBD1 aligns across 9 bases. Per the germline V gene, CDR1 is LGHNA and CDR2 is YNFKEQ. After removal of 0 bases from V and 7 bases from J, the junction contained 7 bases not matched to a gene. This CDR3 has 17 amino acids.